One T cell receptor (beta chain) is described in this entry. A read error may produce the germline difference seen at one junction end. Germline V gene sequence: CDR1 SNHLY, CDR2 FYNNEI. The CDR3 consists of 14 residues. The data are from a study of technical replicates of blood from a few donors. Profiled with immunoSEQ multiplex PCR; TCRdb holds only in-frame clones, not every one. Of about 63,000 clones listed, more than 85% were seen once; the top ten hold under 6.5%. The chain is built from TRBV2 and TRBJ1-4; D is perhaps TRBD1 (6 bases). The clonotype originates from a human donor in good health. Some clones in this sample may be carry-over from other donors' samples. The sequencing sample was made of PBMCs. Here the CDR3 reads CASSEGGAGEKLFF. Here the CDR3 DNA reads TGTGCCAGCAGCGAAGGGGGTGCGGGTGAAAAACTGTTTTTT.